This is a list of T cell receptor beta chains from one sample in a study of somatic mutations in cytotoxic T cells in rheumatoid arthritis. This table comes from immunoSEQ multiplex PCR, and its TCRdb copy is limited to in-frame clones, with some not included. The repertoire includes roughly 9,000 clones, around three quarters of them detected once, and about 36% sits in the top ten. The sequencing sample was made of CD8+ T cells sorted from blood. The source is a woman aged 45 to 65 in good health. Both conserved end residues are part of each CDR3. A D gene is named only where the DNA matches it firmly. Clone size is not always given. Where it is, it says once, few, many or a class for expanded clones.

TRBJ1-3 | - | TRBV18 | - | CASSLGQFNSGNTIYF | TGTGCCAGCTCACTAGGACAGTTTAACTCTGGAAACACCATATATTTT
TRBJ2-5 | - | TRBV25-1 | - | CASSGVLEETQYF | TGTGCCAGCAGTGGAGTTCTCGAAGAGACCCAGTACTTC
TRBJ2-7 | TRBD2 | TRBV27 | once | CASSPLSSGGADEQYF | TGTGCCAGCAGTCCCCTATCTAGCGGGGGGGCCGATGAGCAGTACTTC
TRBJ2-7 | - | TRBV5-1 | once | CASSSRIGASYEQYF | TGCGCCAGCAGCTCTCGGATTGGGGCCTCGTACGAGCAGTACTTC
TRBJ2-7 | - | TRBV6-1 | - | CASTPGRSGLNEQYF | TGTGCCAGCACGCCCGGCAGGTCAGGTCTAAACGAGCAGTACTTC
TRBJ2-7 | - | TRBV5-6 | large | CASTMTGEGYEQYF | TGTGCCAGCACTATGACAGGGGAGGGCTACGAGCAGTACTTC
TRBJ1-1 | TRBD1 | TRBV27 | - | CASSFRDREAFF | TGTGCCAGCAGTTTCCGGGACAGAGAAGCTTTCTTT
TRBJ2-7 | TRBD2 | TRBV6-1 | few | CASSDRGGPYEQYF | TGTGCCAGCAGTGATCGGGGGGGCCCCTACGAGCAGTACTTC
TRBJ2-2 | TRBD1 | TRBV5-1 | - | CASSPHQGASTGELFF | TGCGCCAGCAGCCCGCATCAGGGGGCTAGCACCGGGGAGCTGTTTTTT
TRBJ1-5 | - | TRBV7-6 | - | CASSQILGDQPQHF | TGTGCCAGCAGCCAAATCTTGGGCGATCAGCCCCAGCATTTT
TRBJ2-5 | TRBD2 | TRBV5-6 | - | CASRSPSGEETQYF | TGTGCCAGCAGGAGTCCTAGCGGGGAGGAGACCCAGTACTTC
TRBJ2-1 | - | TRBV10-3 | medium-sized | CAISESYGVSYNEQFF | TGTGCCATCAGTGAGTCGTACGGGGTTTCCTACAATGAGCAGTTCTTC
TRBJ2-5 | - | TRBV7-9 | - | CASSTFQETQYF | TGTGCCAGCAGCACTTTCCAAGAGACCCAGTACTTC
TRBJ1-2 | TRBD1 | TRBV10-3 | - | CAISYTGQILYGYTF | TGTGCCATCAGTTATACGGGACAGATCCTCTATGGCTACACCTTC
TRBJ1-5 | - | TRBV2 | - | CASMDSGTQPQHF | TGTGCCAGCATGGACTCTGGAACTCAGCCCCAGCATTTT